The following is a T cell receptor beta chain sequence with its context. Its target is unknown. A second PCR of 7 to 11 cycles used a sample-barcoded 5' primer and a J-beta primer mix. Researchers report that each sample yielded at least 3 million CDR3-containing paired-end reads. TCRdb recomputed calls from the 5' RACE reads with MiXCR, one row per CDR3 protein. The data contain about 400,000 distinct CDR3 sequences, 52% of them singletons. This specimen belongs to a study of blood T cells in healthy people across ages. Study details: There was about one barcoded beta molecule captured by template switching per two T cells. Study-level points and caveats: Fewer expanded clones and more diversity marked long-lived versus aged donors.

V lost 2 bases and J lost 0, with 7 bases in between. The germline CDR1 and CDR2 sequences are MNHEY and SVGAGI. The CDR3 length is 15 residues. The receptor was derived from a man aged 55 to 70 in good health. The V and J genes are TRBV6-5 and TRBJ2-2; D possibly matches TRBD1 or TRBD2 (5 bases each). Sequencing was carried out using blood. CDR3 in DNA: TGTGCCAGCAGTTACGAGGGACCGAACACCGGGGAGCTGTTTTTT. It specifies CASSYEGPNTGELFF.